This T cell receptor (beta chain) was sequenced during a study of blood T cells in healthy people across ages (dated by TCRdb to 2014 to 2015). As for the study more broadly: Template switching captured roughly one uniquely barcoded TCR beta cDNA molecule per two T cells in model experiments. To track age-related changes in TCR beta repertoire diversity, the study relied on deep sequencing normalized with unique cDNA molecular identifiers. Donors were grouped into four age groups: young (average 16 years), middle-aged (around 39), aged (around 66) and long-lived (about 89). For two donors (one aged 18 to 29 and one aged 80 or older), the study analyzed two additional independent replicas of 1 million unique cDNA reads from the same blood draw. General findings and caveats noted by the study authors: The percentage of naive T cells measured by flow cytometry correlated strongly with observed TCR beta diversity. As age increased, observed TCR beta diversity per million T cells dropped in a roughly linear way, and a significant reduction was already evident by age roughly 36. Because profiling used bulk unsorted PBMCs, naive and antigen-experienced compartments could not be compared conclusively. Total diversity estimates from one million sequenced T cells were considered lower bounds and underestimates. Compared with the aged group, the long-lived group had more naive CD4+ T cells, fewer expanded clones and increased TCR diversity, a pattern suggesting age selection. The CMV infection status of donors was not known, potentially confounding age-related changes in expanded clonotypes.

Systemically healthy Caucasian individuals from Russia, around 38 in total and aged about 6 to 95 years, were included as donors. Each donor gave 8 to 10 milliliters of peripheral blood, collected into EDTA-treated Vacutainer tubes. Ficoll-Paque density-gradient centrifugation was used to isolate PBMCs, with at least 7 million obtained per sample. Trizol reagent was used to extract total RNA from the PBMCs, yielding at least 5.5 micrograms per sample. For every donor, flow cytometry on a PBMC aliquot measured the percentage of naive CD45RAhigh/CD27high T cells. This clonotype was seen only a few times. Its antigen is currently not known. No much larger clone is present one base from it, and per-base qualities are unavailable. Preparation of the library involved 5' RACE. Sequencing took place on an Illumina HiSeq 2500. A second PCR of roughly 7 to 11 cycles was performed with a sample-barcoded 5' primer and a J-beta primer mix. A unique molecular identifier was introduced onto each TCR beta cDNA molecule by a template-switch 5' adaptor carrying 12 random nucleotides. At least 2.5 million CDR3-containing paired-end reads were obtained from each sample. All of the RNA was converted into first-strand cDNA using the Mint cDNA synthesis kit, with a TRBC-specific oligonucleotide serving as the primer. All cDNA was treated with uracil-DNA glycosylase and then went through a first 18-cycle PCR with the universal primers M1SS and BC2_uni_R. In the source study's methods: For normalization, 1 million high-quality reads, each with a distinct molecular identifier, were randomly selected from each sample. Instead of being binned into consensus sequences, reads that shared molecular identifiers were thrown out. MiTCR, set to a Q25 quality threshold and the strictest error-elimination algorithm, was used for CDR3 identification, clonotype clustering and error correction. A nonparametric unseen species model with Euler transformation was used to estimate lower-bound total TCR beta diversity. The public reads were quality trimmed at Q25 with fastp and then assembled into clones with MiXCR by TCRdb, keeping productive beta chains. Under each unique CDR3 protein, matching rows form one entry showing the most common genes and DNA. TCRdb assigned the V and J calls; the authors' analysis was not used. This sample lists roughly 1,100,000 distinct CDR3 sequences; approximately 26% were detected once. The ten largest make up approximately 0.75% of the sample.

Cut back by 3 bases and 4 bases, the V and J ends lie 9 bases apart. The CDR3 spans 13 residues, from the cysteine through the phenylalanine. Only CDR3 DNA remains: 39 bases, in frame from the first base. CDR1 and CDR2 (MNHEY, SMNVEV) derive from the germline V gene (reference sequence). The same data also contributed to another study, on T cells of mothers and their children. Taken from the second paper: Nine systemically healthy Caucasian individuals, comprising three mothers and their six children, were included as donors. cDNA synthesis used all of the extracted RNA, with approximately 1.4 ug of RNA in each 15 ul reaction. In the second PCR, the M1S primer introduced both the sample barcodes and 2-4 random nucleotides. Each mother yielded over 9.5 million TCR beta CDR3 reads and each child 2.5 million to 3 million reads. Thymic selection shapes the output of TCR recombination in a similar way in related and unrelated pairs, and inherited differences have a minor effect. Related mother-child pairs always showed normalized repertoire overlap that was slightly higher than in unrelated mother-child pairs, though the difference was never significant. No persistent microchimeric T cell clones were detected, at a sensitivity of approximately 100 clones per million clonotypes. In the study, deep NGS was used to compare the TCR beta repertoires of mothers and children, and features distinguishing related mother-child pairs from unrelated individuals were sought. Mothers averaged roughly 36 +/- 4 years of age and children averaged around 11 +/- 4 years. After adapter ligation with NEBNext reagents, the libraries were sequenced on Illumina HiSeq 2000 with 100+100 nt paired-end reads. To prevent cross-contamination, the mother and child libraries were prepared one month apart and sequenced in separate runs. Each donor had between roughly 450,000 and 2,300,000 distinct TCR beta clonotypes identified. Naive TCR beta clonotypes were estimated from low-frequency clonotypes matched to each donor's FACS-determined naive share, without sorting.

Rearrangement joined TRBV27 to TRBJ1-2; the D segment cannot be called with confidence. The clonotype originates from a girl aged 2 to 9 in good health. The sequencing input was blood. The nucleotide sequence is TGTGCCAGCAGTTTGGCTCCTTCCTATGGCTACACCTTC. It translates to CASSLAPSYGYTF.